The clone carrying this T cell receptor beta chain was observed many times. Its antigen remains unknown. Germline and junction disagree at one end, which may indicate a read error. This entry is derived from a study of T-cell memory formation after mild COVID-19. At the level of the study: Largely donor-specific TCR clusters were found.

This CDR3 has 13 amino acids. General study points: Among clones contracting day 15 to 85, CD4/CD8 was balanced, whereas later expanders leaned CD4+. Researchers report contracting CD4+ clones mostly in CM and EM, with CD8+ clones in EMRA. Memory from before infection featured some responding clones, which suggests cross-reactive memory joined.

One entry per CDR3 protein, called by TCRdb with MiXCR from the 5' RACE reads. The sample shows about 350,000 distinct CDR3 sequences, around 14% of them seen only once. The sample comprised PBMCs or a T cell subset sorted from them (not recorded which). V is TRBV12-3 or TRBV12-4 and J is TRBJ2-1; either TRBD1 or TRBD2 may fit D (5 bases each). This receptor was taken from a man between 18 and 35 years old who had mild COVID-19 (a few samples of this study predate the infection). Cell type and time point are not known. Here the CDR3 DNA reads TGTGCCAGCAGTTTAAGTGCTGGGGACCGAAGGAACTTC. Its translation is CASSLSAGDRRNF.